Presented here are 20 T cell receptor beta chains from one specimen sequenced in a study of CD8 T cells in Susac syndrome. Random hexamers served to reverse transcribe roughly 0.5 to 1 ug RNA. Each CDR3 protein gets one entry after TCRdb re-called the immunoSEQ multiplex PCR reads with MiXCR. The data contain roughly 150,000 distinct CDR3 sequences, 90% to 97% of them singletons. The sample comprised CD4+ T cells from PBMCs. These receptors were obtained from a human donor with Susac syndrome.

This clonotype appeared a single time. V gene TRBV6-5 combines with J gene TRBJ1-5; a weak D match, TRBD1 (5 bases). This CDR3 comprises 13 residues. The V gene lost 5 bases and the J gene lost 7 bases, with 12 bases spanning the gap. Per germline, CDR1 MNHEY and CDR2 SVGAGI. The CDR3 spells CASSRRDRQPQHF. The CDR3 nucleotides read TGTGCCAGCAGTCGCCGCGACAGACAGCCCCAGCATTTT.

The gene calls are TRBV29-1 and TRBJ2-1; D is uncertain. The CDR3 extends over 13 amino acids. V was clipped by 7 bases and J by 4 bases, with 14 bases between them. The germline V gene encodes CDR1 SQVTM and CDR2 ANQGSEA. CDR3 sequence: CSASPQMYNEQFF. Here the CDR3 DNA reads TGCAGCGCCTCCCCCCAGATGTACAATGAGCAGTTCTTC.

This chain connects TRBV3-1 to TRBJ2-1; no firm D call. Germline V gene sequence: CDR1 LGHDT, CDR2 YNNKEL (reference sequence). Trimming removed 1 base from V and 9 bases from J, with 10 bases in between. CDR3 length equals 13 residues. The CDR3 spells CASSQGRMAEQFF. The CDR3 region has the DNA TGTGCCAGCAGCCAAGGTAGGATGGCTGAGCAGTTCTTC.

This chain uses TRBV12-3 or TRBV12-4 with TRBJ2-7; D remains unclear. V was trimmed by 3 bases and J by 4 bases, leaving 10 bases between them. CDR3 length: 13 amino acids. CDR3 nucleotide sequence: TGTGCCAGCAGTTTGTTAGGCGGATACGAGCAGTACTTC. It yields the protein CASSLLGGYEQYF.

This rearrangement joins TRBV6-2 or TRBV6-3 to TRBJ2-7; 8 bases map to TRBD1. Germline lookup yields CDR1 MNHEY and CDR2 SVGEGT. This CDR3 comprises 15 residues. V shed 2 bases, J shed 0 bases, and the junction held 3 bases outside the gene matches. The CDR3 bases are TGTGCCAGCAGTTACGGACAGGGAGCCTCCTACGAGCAGTACTTC. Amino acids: CASSYGQGASYEQYF.

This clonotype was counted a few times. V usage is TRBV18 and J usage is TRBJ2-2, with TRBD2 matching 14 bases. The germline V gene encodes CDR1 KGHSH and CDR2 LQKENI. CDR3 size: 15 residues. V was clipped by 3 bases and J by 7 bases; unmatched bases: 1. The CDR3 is CASSPGTSGSGELFF. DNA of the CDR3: TGTGCCAGCTCACCGGGGACTAGCGGGAGCGGGGAGCTGTTTTTT.

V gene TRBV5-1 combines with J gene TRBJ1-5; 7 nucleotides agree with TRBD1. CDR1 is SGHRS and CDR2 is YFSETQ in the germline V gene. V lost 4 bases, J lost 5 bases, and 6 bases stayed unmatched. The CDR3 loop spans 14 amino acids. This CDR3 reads CASSNGQVDQPQHF. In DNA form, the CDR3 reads TGCGCCAGCAGCAACGGACAGGTTGATCAGCCCCAGCATTTT. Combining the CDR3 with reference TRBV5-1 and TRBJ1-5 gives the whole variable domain KAGVTQTPRYLIKTRGQQVTLSCSPISGHRSVSWYQQTPGQGLQFLFEYFSETQRNKGNFPGRFSGRQFSNSRSEMNVSTLELGDSALYLCASSNGQVDQPQHFGDGTRLSIL.

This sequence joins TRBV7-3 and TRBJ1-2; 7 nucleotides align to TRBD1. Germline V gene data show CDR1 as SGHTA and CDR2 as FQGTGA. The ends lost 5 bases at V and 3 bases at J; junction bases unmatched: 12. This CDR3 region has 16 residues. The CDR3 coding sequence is TGTGCCAGCAGCCTCACCCCGGGACAGTCCTACTATGGCTACACCTTC. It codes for CASSLTPGQSYYGYTF.

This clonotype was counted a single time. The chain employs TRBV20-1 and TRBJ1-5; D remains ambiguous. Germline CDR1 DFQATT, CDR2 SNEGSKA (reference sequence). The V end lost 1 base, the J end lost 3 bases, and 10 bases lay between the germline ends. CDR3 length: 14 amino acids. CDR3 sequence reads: CSARVGGNNQPQHF. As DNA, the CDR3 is TGCAGTGCTAGAGTCGGCGGGAACAATCAGCCCCAGCATTTT.

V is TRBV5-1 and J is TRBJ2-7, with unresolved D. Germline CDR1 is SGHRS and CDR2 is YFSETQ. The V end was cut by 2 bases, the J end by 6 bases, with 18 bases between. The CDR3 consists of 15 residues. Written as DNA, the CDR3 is TGCGCCAGCAGCTTAAGGGCAGCCTTGGCATCCGAGCAGTACTTC. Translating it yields CASSLRAALASEQYF.

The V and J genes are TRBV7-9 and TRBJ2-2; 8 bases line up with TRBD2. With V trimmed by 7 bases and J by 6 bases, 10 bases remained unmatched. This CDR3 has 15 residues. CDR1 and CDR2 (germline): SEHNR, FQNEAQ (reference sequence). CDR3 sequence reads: CASTIPGGRPGELFF. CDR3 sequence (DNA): TGTGCCAGCACCATCCCGGGAGGGAGGCCCGGGGAGCTGTTTTTT.

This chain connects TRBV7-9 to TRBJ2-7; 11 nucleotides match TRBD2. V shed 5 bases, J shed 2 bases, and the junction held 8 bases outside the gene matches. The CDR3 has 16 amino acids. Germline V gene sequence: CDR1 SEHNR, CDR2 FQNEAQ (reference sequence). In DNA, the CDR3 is TGTGCCAGCAGCGGGAGTGAGACTAGCGGGGCCTACGAGCAGTACTTC. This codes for CASSGSETSGAYEQYF.

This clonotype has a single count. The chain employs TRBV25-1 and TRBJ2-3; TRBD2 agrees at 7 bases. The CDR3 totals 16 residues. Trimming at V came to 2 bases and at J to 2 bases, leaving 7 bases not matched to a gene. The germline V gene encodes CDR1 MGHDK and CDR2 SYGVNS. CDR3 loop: CASSEAGEVLTDTQYF. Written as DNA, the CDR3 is TGTGCCAGCAGTGAAGCGGGGGAGGTCCTCACAGATACGCAGTATTTT.

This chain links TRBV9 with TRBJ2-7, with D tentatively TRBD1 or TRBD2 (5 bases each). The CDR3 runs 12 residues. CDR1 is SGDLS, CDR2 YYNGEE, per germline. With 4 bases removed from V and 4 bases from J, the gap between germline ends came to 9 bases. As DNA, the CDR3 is TGTGCCAGCAGCAGGGACGAGTACGAGCAGTACTTC. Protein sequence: CASSRDEYEQYF.

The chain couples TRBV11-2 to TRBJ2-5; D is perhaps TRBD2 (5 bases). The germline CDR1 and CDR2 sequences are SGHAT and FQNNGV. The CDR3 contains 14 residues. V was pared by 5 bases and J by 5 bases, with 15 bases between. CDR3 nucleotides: TGTGCCAGCAGCCCTCGAGCGGTCCCGGAGACCCAGTACTTC. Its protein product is CASSPRAVPETQYF.

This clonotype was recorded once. The CDR3 sequence is CASSPRGAGKETQYF. In nucleotides, the CDR3 is TGTGCCAGCTCACCGCGGGGGGCCGGAAAAGAGACCCAGTACTTC. The chain links TRBV18 to TRBJ2-5; TRBD2 matches 8 bases. Trimming removed 3 bases from V and 3 bases from J; junction bases left unmatched: 6. The CDR3 extends over 15 amino acids. Germline CDR1 KGHSH, CDR2 LQKENI.

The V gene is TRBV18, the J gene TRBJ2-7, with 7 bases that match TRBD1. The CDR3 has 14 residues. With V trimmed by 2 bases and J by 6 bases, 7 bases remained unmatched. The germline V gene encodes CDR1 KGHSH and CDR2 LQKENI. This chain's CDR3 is CASSPGTAYVEQYF. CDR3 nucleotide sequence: TGTGCCAGCTCACCAGGGACAGCATACGTCGAGCAGTACTTC.

For the CDR3, the DNA is TGTGCCAGCAGGCCCCTGTGGGAGTATGAGCAGTTCTTC. It is translated as CASRPLWEYEQFF. The J gene is TRBJ2-1, the V gene TRBV21-1; the tabulated D call, TRBD1, remains unverified against the DNA. TRBV21-1 is classified as a pseudogene. The length of the CDR3 is 13 residues.

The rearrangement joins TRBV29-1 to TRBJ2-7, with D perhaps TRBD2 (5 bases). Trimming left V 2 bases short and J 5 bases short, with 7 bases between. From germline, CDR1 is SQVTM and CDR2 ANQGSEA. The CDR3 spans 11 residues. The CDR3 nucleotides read TGCAGCGTTGAATCCGGGGACGAGCAGTACTTC. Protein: CSVESGDEQYF.

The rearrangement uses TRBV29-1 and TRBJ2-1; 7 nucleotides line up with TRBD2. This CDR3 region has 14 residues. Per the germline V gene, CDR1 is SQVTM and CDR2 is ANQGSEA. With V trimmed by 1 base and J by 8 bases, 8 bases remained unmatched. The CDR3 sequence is CSVEVGRGSDEQFF. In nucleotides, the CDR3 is TGCAGCGTTGAAGTGGGGAGGGGCTCGGATGAGCAGTTCTTC.